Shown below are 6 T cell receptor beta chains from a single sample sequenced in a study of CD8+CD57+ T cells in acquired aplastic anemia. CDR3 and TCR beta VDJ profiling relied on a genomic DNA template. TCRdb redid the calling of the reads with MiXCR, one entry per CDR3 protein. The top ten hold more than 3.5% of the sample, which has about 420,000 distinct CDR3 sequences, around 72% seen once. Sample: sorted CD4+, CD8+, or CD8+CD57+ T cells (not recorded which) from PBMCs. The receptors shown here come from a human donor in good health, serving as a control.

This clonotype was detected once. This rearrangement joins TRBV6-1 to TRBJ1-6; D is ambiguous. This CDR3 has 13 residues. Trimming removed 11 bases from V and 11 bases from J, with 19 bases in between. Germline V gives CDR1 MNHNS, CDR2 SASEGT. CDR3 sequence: CACRVGKGTPLHF. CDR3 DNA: TGTGCCTGTAGGGTGGGCAAAGGAACACCCCTCCACTTT.

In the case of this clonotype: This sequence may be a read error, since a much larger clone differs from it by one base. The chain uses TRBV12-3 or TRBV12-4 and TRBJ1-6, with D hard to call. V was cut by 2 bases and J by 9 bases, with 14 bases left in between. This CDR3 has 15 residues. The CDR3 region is CASSLFRGISSPLHF. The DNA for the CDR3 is TGTGCCAGCAGTTTATTCCGGGGAATTAGTTCACCCCTCCACTTT.

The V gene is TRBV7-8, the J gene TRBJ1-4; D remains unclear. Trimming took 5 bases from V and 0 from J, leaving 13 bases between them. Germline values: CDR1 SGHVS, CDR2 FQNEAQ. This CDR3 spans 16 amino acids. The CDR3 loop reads CASSPEPFSTNEKLFF. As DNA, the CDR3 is TGTGCCAGCAGCCCAGAGCCGTTCTCAACTAATGAAAAACTGTTTTTT. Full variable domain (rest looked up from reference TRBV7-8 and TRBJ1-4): GAGVSQSPRYKVAKRGQDVALRCDPISGHVSLFWYQQALGQGPEFLTYFQNEAQLDKSGLPSDRFFAERPEGSVSTLKIQRTQQEDSAVYLCASSPEPFSTNEKLFFGSGTQLSVL.

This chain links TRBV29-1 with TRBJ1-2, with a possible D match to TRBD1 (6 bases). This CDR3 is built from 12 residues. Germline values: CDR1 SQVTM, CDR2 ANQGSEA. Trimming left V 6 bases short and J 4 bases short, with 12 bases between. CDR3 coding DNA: TGCAGCGTGGGGACGGACAGCTATGGCTACACCTTC. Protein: CSVGTDSYGYTF.

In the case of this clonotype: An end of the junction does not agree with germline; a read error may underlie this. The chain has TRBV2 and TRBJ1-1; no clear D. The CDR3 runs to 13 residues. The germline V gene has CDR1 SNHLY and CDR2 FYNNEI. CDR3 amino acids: CASSSAVNSDAFF. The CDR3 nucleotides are TGTGCCAGCAGCTCCGCAGTGAACAGTGATGCTTTCTTC.

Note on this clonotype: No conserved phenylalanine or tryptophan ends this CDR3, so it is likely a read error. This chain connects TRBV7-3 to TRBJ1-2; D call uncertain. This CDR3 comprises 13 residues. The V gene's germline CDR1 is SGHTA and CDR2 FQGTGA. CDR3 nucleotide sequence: TGTGCCAGCAGACAGACGGCTGAATATGGGTACACCGGC. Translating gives CASRQTAEYGYTG.